This TCR beta chain was recorded in a study of cytomegalovirus exposure and HLA in healthy donors. The V gene's germline CDR1 is SGHRS and CDR2 YFSETQ. This CDR3 spans 15 amino acids. With 60 Vbeta and 13 Jbeta primers, the PCR was carried out. Sequencing used immunoSEQ multiplex PCR; TCRdb keeps in-frame clones, though not all of them. The sample lists approximately 150,000 clones; around two thirds were seen once. The sequence was obtained from a man aged 45-60 years in good health and CMV-seronegative. The rearrangement joins TRBV5-1 to TRBJ2-5, with TRBD1 identical over 7 bases. The J call is in doubt because the DNA end fits TRBJ2-7 better. The sequenced sample consisted of PBMCs. The CDR3 DNA follows: TGCGCCAGCAGCCCCAGGACAGGTTTTACCTACGAGCAGTACTTC. Its translation is CASSPRTGFTYEQYF.